A single sample gave rise to the 19 T cell receptor beta chains below, sequenced in a study of CD8 T cells in Susac syndrome. The authors reverse transcribed roughly 0.5 to 1 ug RNA with random hexamers. Each CDR3 protein gets one entry after TCRdb re-called the immunoSEQ multiplex PCR reads with MiXCR. Of 110,000 or so distinct CDR3 sequences detected, less than 97% appear once; the ten largest clones hold about 0.095%. Sample: CD4+ T cells from PBMCs. These receptors were obtained from a human donor in good health.

J is TRBJ2-5 and V is TRBV15; TRBD2 might be the D (6 bases). Deletions cut 2 bases from V and 5 bases from J, with 12 bases between. Germline-derived CDR1 and CDR2 are LNHNV and YYDKDF (reference sequence). This CDR3 has 14 amino acids. As DNA, the CDR3 is TGTGCCACCAGCAGACCGGGAGCACGGGAGACCCAGTACTTC. Translating gives CATSRPGARETQYF.

The rearrangement uses TRBV7-9 and TRBJ2-7, with D perhaps matching TRBD2 (7 bases). Trimming removed 4 bases from V and 1 base from J, with 17 bases in between. This CDR3 comprises 16 residues. Germline loops: CDR1 SEHNR, CDR2 FQNEAQ (reference sequence). The CDR3 sequence: CASSSREGGGSYEQYF. In nucleotides, the CDR3 is TGTGCCAGCAGCTCCAGGGAGGGGGGCGGTTCCTACGAGCAGTACTTC.

The CDR3 DNA reads TGTGCCAGCAGCTTAGTTGGTTCACTGGATACGCAGTATTTT. Translating it yields CASSLVGSLDTQYF. The V call is TRBV7-9, the J call TRBJ2-3; D unclear. The length of the CDR3 is 14 residues. Germline-derived CDR1 and CDR2 are SEHNR and FQNEAQ (reference sequence). Trimming cost V 1 base and J 6 bases, with 11 bases left between them.

The chain uses TRBV29-1 and TRBJ2-2; tentative D call: TRBD2 (5 bases). From germline, CDR1 is SQVTM and CDR2 ANQGSEA. Trimming took off 1 base at V and 5 bases at J, with 11 bases between the two ends. The CDR3 consists of 14 residues. CDR3 nucleotides: TGCAGCGTTGAAGGGGGAGAGGTTACCGGGGAGCTGTTTTTT. Encoded protein: CSVEGGEVTGELFF.

This clonotype was recorded only once. The V call is TRBV28, the J call TRBJ2-6; D is undetermined. Trimming took off 5 bases at V and 1 base at J, with 9 bases between the two ends. Germline V CDR1 and CDR2: MDHEN, SYDVKM. The CDR3 consists of 15 residues. The CDR3 region has the DNA TGTGCCAGCAGTCCAGCTAGTTCTGGGGCCAACGTCCTGACTTTC. It is translated as CASSPASSGANVLTF. The full variable domain, its missing parts supplied by reference TRBV28 and TRBJ2-6, is DVKVTQSSRYLVKRTGEKVFLECVQDMDHENMFWYRQDPGLGLRLIYFSYDVKMKEKGDIPEGYSVSREKKERFSLILESASTNQTSMYLCASSPASSGANVLTFGAGSRLTVL.

The chain couples TRBV25-1 to TRBJ1-2, with D possibly being TRBD1 (5 bases). Trimming removed 4 bases from V and 5 bases from J, with 5 bases in between. The CDR3 consists of 11 residues. Looked up from germline, CDR1 is MGHDK and CDR2 is SYGVNS. The CDR3: CASSAGYGYTF. CDR3 bases: TGTGCCAGCAGTGCAGGGTATGGCTACACCTTC.

The chain links TRBV5-1 to TRBJ2-6; tentatively, D is TRBD2 (7 bases). This CDR3 region has 17 residues. CDR1 and CDR2 from the germline V gene are SGHRS and YFSETQ. The V end lost 0 bases, the J end lost 0 bases, and 10 bases lay between the germline ends. CDR3 loop: CASSLVGGASGANVLTF. As DNA, the CDR3 is TGCGCCAGCAGCTTGGTTGGGGGGGCCTCTGGGGCCAACGTCCTGACTTTC.

The chain joins TRBV3-1 to TRBJ2-7; D assignment may be TRBD1 or TRBD2 (6 bases each). This CDR3 comprises 17 residues. V lost 5 bases and J lost 7, with 27 bases in between. Germline lookup yields CDR1 LGHDT and CDR2 YNNKEL (reference sequence). This CDR3 is CASSWGSGAQGVREQYF. The CDR3 bases are TGTGCCAGCAGCTGGGGCTCGGGGGCACAGGGAGTAAGGGAGCAGTACTTC.

This clonotype was observed a single time. The chain couples TRBV19 to TRBJ1-1; no clear D gene. V lost 3 bases to trimming and J lost 2 bases, with 7 bases between them. The CDR3 is made up of 13 amino acids. Germline CDR1 LNHDA, CDR2 SQIVND (reference sequence). The CDR3 here is CASSIVVNTEAFF. The CDR3 region has the DNA TGTGCCAGTAGTATTGTTGTTAACACTGAAGCTTTCTTT.

This sequence joins TRBV2 and TRBJ2-6; maybe TRBD1 (5 bases). Germline CDR1 reads SNHLY; CDR2 reads FYNNEI. The germline V and J ends were trimmed by 6 bases and 0 bases, with 9 bases remaining between them. The CDR3 runs to 15 residues. This chain's CDR3 is CASRTASSGANVLTF. CDR3 DNA sequence: TGTGCCAGCAGGACAGCCAGCTCTGGGGCCAACGTCCTGACTTTC.

The chain links TRBV2 to TRBJ2-2; 9 bases map to TRBD1. CDR3 size: 17 residues. The germline gives CDR1 SNHLY, CDR2 FYNNEI. Trimming cost V 6 bases and J 0 bases; bases outside gene matches: 8. The CDR3 loop reads CASSRDRVLANTGELFF. CDR3 DNA: TGTGCCAGCAGCAGGGACAGGGTCCTCGCGAACACCGGGGAGCTGTTTTTT.

J is TRBJ2-7 and V is TRBV7-2, with D tentatively TRBD1 (6 bases). The CDR3 contains 14 residues. The germline CDR1 and CDR2 sequences are SGHTA and FQGNSA. V shed 5 bases and J shed 1 base, with 12 bases lying between them. CDR3: CASSVRTASYEQYF. The CDR3 coding sequence is TGTGCCAGCAGCGTCAGGACAGCATCCTACGAGCAGTACTTC.

The gene calls are TRBV7-2 and TRBJ2-3, with 10 bases that match TRBD2. V shed 1 base, J shed 1 base, and the junction held 8 bases outside the gene matches. CDR3 length: 18 amino acids. The germline gives CDR1 SGHTA, CDR2 FQGNSA. The CDR3 here is CASSLVPAGGPGTDTQYF. As DNA, the CDR3 is TGTGCCAGCAGCTTAGTGCCAGCGGGAGGGCCGGGCACAGATACGCAGTATTTT.

This chain uses TRBV12-3 or TRBV12-4 with TRBJ1-4, with 9 bases lining up with TRBD1. The CDR3 is 14 residues long. Trimming took 4 bases from V and 7 from J; bases not matched to a gene: 4. The CDR3 loop reads CASSYRGRGEKLFF. DNA for the CDR3: TGTGCCAGCAGTTACAGGGGGCGCGGTGAAAAACTGTTTTTT.

The chain has TRBV29-1 and TRBJ1-1; D is perhaps TRBD1 (6 bases). Trimming pared 2 bases from V and 3 bases from J, leaving 10 bases between. CDR3 size: 13 residues. CDR1 is SQVTM and CDR2 is ANQGSEA in the germline V gene. CDR3 protein: CSVELDSDTEAFF. CDR3 coding DNA: TGCAGCGTTGAATTGGACAGTGACACTGAAGCTTTCTTT.

The V and J genes are TRBV6-2 or TRBV6-3 and TRBJ2-7; 8 bases map to TRBD1. The CDR3 spans 15 residues. Germline CDR1 and CDR2: MNHEY and SVGEGT. V gave up 5 bases and J gave up 3 bases; unmatched junction bases: 9. DNA for the CDR3: TGTGCCAGCAGTACTTCTGACAGGGGAGGCTACGAGCAGTACTTC. This sequence encodes CASSTSDRGGYEQYF.

The rearrangement uses TRBV7-9 and TRBJ2-2, with TRBD2 matching over 11 bases. CDR1 SEHNR and CDR2 FQNEAQ come from the germline V gene (reference sequence). Unmatched junction bases numbered 11, after V lost 6 bases and J lost 2 bases. This CDR3 is built from 18 residues. As DNA, the CDR3 is TGTGCCAGCAGTCATCAGACTAGCGGGGTTACAAACACCGGGGAGCTGTTTTTT. Translated, it gives CASSHQTSGVTNTGELFF.

The CDR3 protein is CSVRDRGQLAGQETQYF. CDR3 in DNA: TGCAGCGTACGCGACAGGGGACAACTAGCGGGGCAAGAGACCCAGTACTTC. This chain joins TRBV29-1 and TRBJ2-5; 10 bases line up with TRBD2. This CDR3 spans 17 amino acids. CDR1 SQVTM and CDR2 ANQGSEA come from the germline V gene. V dropped 6 bases and J dropped 2; count of bases not matched to a gene: 15.

V gene TRBV29-1 combines with J gene TRBJ2-7; unclear D gene. Germline V gene data show CDR1 as SQVTM and CDR2 as ANQGSEA. The ends were cut back, 4 bases at V and 4 bases at J, with 14 bases in the middle. CDR3 size: 13 residues. CDR3 sequence (DNA): TGCAGCGTTGCCTGGACCTCGGGTTACGAGCAGTACTTC. This gives the protein CSVAWTSGYEQYF.